This T cell receptor beta chain was found in a study of cytomegalovirus exposure and HLA in healthy donors. Study information: About 85 million unique TCRs from HLA-typed donors were held in an early release of data.

Comments on this clone: Its antigen is undetermined.

Regarding the study as a whole: One variant, a missense change in DCLRE1C, was linked in a later analysis to TCR beta V- and J-gene trimming.

CDR3 length equals 13 residues. Germline CDR1 and CDR2: SGHAT and FQNNGV. V trimming: 4 bases; J trimming: 7 bases; junction bases outside the gene matches: 1. PCR employed 60 Vbeta and 13 Jbeta primers. TCRdb's copy holds only in-frame clones and misses some; the assay was immunoSEQ multiplex PCR. This sample carries more than 65,000 clones, roughly two thirds of them seen once, and the ten largest clones take 6.5% to 7.5%. Sequencing was done on a sample of PBMCs. The chain links TRBV11-2 to TRBJ1-6; 7 nucleotides line up with TRBD1. The TCR comes from a woman aged 50 to 60 in good health and CMV-seropositive. The chain's CDR3 is CASSWGQNSPLHF. The CDR3 coding sequence is TGTGCCAGCAGCTGGGGACAGAATTCACCCCTCCACTTT. Using reference TRBV11-2 and TRBJ1-6 for the parts outside the CDR3, the full variable domain is EAGVAQSPRYKIIEKRQSVAFWCNPISGHATLYWYQQILGQGPKLLIQFQNNGVVDDSQLPKDRFSAERLKGVDSTLKIQPAKLEDSAVYLCASSWGQNSPLHFGNGTRLTVT.